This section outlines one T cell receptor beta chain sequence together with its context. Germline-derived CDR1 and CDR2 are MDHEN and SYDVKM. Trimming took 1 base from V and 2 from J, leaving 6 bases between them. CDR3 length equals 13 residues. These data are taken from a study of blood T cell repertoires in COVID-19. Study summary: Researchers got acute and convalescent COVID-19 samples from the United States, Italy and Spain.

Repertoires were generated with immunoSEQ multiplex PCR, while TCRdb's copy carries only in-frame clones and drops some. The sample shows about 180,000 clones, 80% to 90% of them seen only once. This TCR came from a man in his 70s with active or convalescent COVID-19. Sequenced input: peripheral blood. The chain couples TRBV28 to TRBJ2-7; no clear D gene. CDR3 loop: CASSLYPAYEQYF. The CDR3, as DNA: TGTGCCAGCAGTTTATACCCGGCCTACGAGCAGTACTTC.